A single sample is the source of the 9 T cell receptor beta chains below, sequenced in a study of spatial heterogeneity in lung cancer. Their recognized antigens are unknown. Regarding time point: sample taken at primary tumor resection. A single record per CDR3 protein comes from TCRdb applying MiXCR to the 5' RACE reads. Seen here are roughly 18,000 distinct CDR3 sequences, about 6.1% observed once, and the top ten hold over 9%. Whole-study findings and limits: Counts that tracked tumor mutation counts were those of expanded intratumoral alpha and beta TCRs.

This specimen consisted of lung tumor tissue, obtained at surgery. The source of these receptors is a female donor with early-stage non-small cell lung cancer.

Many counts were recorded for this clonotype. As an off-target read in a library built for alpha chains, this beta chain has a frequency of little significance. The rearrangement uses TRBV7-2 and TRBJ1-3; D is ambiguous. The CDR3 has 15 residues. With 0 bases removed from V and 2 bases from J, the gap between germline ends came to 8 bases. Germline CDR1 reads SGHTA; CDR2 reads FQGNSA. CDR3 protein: CASSLAGKTGNTIYF. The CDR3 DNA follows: TGTGCCAGCAGCTTAGCAGGGAAGACTGGAAACACCATATATTTT.

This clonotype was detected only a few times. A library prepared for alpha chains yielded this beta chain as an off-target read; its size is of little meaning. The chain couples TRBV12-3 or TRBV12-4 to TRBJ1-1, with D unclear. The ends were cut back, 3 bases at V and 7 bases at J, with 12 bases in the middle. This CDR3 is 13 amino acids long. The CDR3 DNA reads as TGTGCCAGCAGTTTCGGATTGATGGTTGAAGCTTTCTTT. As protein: CASSFGLMVEAFF.

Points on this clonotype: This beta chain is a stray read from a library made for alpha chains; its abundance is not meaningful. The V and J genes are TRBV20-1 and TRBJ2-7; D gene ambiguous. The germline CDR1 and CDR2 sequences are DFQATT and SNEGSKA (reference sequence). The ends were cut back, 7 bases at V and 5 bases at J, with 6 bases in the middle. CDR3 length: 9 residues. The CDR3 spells CSVGHEQYF. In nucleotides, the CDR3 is TGCAGTGTTGGACACGAGCAGTACTTC.

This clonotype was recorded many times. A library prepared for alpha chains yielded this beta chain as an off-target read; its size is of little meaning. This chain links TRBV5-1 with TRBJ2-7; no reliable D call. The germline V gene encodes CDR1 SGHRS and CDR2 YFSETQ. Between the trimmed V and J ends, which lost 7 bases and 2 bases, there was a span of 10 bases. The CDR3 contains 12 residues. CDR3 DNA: TGCGCCAGCGGACCCGACACCTACGAGCAGTACTTC. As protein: CASGPDTYEQYF.

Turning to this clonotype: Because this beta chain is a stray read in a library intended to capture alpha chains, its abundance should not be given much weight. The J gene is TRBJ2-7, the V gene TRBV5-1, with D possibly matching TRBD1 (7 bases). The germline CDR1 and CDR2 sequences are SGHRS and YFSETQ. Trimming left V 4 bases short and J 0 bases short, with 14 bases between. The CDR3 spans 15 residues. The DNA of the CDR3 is TGCGCCAGCAGCCCAGGGGGGACCCTCTCCTACGAGCAGTACTTC. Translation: CASSPGGTLSYEQYF.

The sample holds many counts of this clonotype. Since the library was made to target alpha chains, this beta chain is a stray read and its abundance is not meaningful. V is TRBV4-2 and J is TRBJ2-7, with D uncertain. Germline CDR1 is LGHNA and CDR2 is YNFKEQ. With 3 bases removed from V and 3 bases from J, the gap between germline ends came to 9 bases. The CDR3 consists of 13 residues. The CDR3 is CASSHRRNYEQYF. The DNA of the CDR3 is TGTGCCAGCAGCCACCGACGGAACTACGAGCAGTACTTC.

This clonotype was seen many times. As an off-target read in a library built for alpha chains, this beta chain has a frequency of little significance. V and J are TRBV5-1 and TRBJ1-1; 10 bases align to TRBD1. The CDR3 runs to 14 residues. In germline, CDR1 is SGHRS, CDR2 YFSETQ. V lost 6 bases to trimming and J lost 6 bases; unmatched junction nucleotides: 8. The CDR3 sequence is CASNPGTGVAEAFF. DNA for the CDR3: TGCGCCAGCAACCCCGGGACAGGGGTCGCTGAAGCTTTCTTT.

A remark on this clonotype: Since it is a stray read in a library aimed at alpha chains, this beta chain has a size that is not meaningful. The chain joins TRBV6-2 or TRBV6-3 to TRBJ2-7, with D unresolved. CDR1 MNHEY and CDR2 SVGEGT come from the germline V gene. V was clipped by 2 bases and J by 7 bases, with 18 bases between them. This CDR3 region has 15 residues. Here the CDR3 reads CASSYGVIGPREQYF. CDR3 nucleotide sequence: TGTGCCAGCAGTTACGGAGTTATTGGTCCTAGAGAGCAGTACTTC.

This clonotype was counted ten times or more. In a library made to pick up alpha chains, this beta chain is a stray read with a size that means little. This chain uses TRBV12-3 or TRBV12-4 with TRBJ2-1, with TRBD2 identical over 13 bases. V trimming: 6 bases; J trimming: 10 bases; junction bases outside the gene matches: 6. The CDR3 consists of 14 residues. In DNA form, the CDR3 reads TGTGCCAGCAGCGGACTAGCGGGGGAGGTCGAGCAGTTCTTC. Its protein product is CASSGLAGEVEQFF.